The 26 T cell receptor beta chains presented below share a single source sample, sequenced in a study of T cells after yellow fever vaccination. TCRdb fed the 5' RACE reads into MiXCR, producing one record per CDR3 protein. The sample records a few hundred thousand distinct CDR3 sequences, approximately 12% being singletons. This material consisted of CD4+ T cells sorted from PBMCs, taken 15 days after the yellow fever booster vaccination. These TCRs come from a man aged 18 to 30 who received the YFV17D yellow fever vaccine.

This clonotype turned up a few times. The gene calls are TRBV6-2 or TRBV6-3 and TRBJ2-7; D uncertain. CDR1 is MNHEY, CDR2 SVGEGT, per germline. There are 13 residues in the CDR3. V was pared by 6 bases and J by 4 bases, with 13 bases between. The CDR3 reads CASSRDGNYEQYV. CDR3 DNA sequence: TGTGCCAGCAGCCGCGACGGCAATTACGAGCAGTACGTC.

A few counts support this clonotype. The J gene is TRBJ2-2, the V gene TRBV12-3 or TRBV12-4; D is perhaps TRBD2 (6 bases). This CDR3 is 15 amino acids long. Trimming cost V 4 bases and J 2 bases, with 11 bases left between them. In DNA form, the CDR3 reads TGTGCCAGCAGTTGGGGAGGACTCAACACCGGGGAGCTGTTTTTT. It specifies CASSWGGLNTGELFF.

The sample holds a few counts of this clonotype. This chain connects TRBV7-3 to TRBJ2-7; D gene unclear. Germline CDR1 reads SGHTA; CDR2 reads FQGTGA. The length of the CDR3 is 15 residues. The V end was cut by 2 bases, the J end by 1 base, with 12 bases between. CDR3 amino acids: CASSLRPLKSYEQYF. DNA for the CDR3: TGTGCCAGCAGCTTACGGCCACTTAAATCCTACGAGCAGTACTTC.

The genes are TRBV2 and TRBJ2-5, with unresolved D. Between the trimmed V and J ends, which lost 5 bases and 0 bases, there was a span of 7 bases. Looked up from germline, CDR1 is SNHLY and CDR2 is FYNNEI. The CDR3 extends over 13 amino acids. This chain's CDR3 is CASSNRYQETQYF. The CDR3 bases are TGTGCCAGCAGTAACCGGTACCAAGAGACCCAGTACTTC.

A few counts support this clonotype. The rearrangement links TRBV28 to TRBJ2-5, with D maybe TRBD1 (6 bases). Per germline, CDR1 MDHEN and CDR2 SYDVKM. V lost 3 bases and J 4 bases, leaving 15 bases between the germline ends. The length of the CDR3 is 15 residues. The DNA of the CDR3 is TGTGCCAGCAGTTTTTTGGGACATACCGGAGAGACCCAGTACTTC. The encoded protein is CASSFLGHTGETQYF.

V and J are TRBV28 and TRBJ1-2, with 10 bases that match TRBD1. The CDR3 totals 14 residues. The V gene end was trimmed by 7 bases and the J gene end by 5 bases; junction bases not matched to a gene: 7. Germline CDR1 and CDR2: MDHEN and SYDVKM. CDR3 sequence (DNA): TGTGCCAGCACCCATGGGACAGGGGAATATGGCTACACCTTC. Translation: CASTHGTGEYGYTF.

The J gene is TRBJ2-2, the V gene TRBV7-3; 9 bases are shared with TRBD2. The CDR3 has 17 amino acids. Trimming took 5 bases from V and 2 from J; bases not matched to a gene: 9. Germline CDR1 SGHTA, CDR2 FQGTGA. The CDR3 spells CASSPGGSGGNTGELFF. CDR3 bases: TGTGCCAGCAGCCCAGGGGGTAGCGGGGGTAACACCGGGGAGCTGTTTTTT.

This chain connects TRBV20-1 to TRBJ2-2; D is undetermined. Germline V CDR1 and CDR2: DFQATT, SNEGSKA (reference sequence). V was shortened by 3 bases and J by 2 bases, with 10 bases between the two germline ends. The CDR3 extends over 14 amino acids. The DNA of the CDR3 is TGCAGTGCTAGTGTCAGTCGTAACACCGGGGAGCTGTTTTTT. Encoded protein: CSASVSRNTGELFF.

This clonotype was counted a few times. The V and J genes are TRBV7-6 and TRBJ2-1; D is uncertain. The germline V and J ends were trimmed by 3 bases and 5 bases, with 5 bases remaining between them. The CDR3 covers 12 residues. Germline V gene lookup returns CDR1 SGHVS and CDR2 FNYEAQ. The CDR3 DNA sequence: TGTGCCAGCAGCTTGGCTCACAATGAGCAGTTCTTC. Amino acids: CASSLAHNEQFF. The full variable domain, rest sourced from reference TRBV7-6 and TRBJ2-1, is GAGVSQSPRYKVTKRGQDVALRCDPISGHVSLYWYRQALGQGPEFLTYFNYEAQQDKSGLPNDRFSAERPEGSISTLTIQRTEQRDSAMYRCASSLAHNEQFFGPGTRLTVL.

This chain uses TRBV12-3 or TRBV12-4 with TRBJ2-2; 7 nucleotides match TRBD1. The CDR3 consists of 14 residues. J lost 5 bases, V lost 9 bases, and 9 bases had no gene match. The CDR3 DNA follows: TGTGCCAGGTGGACAGGTCCGGGTACCGGGGAGCTGTTTTTT. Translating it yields CARWTGPGTGELFF.

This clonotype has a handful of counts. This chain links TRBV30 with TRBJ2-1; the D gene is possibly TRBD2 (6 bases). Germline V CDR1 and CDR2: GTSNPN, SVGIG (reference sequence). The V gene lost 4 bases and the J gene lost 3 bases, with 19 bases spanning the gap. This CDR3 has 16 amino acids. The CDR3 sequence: CAWTAGLPPHYNEQFF. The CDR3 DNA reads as TGTGCCTGGACCGCGGGACTTCCCCCACACTACAATGAGCAGTTCTTC.

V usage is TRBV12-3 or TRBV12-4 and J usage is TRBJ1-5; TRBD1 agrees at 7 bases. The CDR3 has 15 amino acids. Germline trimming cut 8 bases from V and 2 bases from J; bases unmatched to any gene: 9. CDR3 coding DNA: TGTGCCAGCTCCACAGGGGAGATCGGCAATCAGCCCCAGCATTTT. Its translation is CASSTGEIGNQPQHF.

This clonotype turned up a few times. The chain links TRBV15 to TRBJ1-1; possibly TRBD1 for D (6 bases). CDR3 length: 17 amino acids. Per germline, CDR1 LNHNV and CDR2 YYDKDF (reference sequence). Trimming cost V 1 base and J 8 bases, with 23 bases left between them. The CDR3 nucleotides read TGTGCCACCAGCAGAGTGGGCGGAGGGGGGAAACGGTCGGAAGCTTTCTTT. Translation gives CATSRVGGGGKRSEAFF. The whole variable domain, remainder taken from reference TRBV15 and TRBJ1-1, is DAMVIQNPRYQVTQFGKPVTLSCSQTLNHNVMYWYQQKSSQAPKLLFHYYDKDFNNEADTPDNFQSRRPNTSFCFLDIRSPGLGDTAMYLCATSRVGGGGKRSEAFFGQGTRLTVV.

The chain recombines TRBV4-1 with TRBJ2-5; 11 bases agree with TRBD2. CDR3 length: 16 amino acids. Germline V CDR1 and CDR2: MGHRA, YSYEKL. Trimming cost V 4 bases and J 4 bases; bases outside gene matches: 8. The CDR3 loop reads CASSLASGGSGETQYF. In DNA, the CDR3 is TGCGCCAGCAGCCTAGCTAGCGGGGGGTCTGGAGAGACCCAGTACTTC.

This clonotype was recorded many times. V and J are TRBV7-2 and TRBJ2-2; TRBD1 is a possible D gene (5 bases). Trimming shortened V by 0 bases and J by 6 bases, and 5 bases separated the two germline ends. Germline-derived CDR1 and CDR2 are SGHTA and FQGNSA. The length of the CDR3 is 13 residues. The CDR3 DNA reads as TGTGCCAGCAGCTTAGCGGGGCCCGGGGAGCTGTTTTTT. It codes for CASSLAGPGELFF.

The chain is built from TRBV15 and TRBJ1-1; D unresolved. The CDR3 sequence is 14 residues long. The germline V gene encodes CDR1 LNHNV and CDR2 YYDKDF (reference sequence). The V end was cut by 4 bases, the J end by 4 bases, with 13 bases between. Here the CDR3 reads CATSKPRLGTEAFF. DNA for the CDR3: TGTGCCACCAGCAAACCGAGGCTAGGCACTGAAGCTTTCTTT. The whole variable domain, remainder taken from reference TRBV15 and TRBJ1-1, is DAMVIQNPRYQVTQFGKPVTLSCSQTLNHNVMYWYQQKSSQAPKLLFHYYDKDFNNEADTPDNFQSRRPNTSFCFLDIRSPGLGDTAMYLCATSKPRLGTEAFFGQGTRLTVV.

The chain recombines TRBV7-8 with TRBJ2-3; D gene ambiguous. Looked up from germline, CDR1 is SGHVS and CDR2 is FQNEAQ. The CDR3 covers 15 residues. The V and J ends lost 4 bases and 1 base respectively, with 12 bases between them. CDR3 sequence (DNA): TGTGCCAGCAGCTCCGTATGGAAGGGCACAGATACGCAGTATTTT. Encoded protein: CASSSVWKGTDTQYF.

CDR3 sequence (DNA): TGCAGTGCTAGAGAGGGGTACTTTATAATGAACACTGAAGCTTTCTTT. Its protein is CSAREGYFIMNTEAFF. V and J are TRBV20-1 and TRBJ1-1; D gene unclear. The CDR3 loop spans 16 amino acids. Germline V gives CDR1 DFQATT, CDR2 SNEGSKA (reference sequence). With 0 bases removed from V and 0 bases from J, the gap between germline ends came to 14 bases.

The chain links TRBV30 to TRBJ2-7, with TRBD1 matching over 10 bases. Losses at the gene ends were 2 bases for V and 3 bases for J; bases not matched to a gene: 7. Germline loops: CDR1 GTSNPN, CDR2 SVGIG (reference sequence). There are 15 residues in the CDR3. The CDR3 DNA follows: TGTGCCTGGAGTACTGGGACAGGGGCGTACTACGAGCAGTACTTC. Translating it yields CAWSTGTGAYYEQYF. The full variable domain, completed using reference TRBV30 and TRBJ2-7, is SQTIHQWPATLVQPVGSPLSLECTVEGTSNPNLYWYRQAAGRGLQLLFYSVGIGQISSEVPQNLSASRPQDRQFILSSKKLLLSDSGFYLCAWSTGTGAYYEQYFGPGTRLTVT.

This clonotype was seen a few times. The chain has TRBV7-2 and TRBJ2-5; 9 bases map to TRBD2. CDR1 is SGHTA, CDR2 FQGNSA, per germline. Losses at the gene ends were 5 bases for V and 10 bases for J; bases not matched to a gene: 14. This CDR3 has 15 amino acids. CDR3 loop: CASSPPGRGGRGQYF. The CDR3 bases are TGTGCCAGCAGCCCCCCTGGGCGGGGGGGCCGGGGCCAGTACTTC.

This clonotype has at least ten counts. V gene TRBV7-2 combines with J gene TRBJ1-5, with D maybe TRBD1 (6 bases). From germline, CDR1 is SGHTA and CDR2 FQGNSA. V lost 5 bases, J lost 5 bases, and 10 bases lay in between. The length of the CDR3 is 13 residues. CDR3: CASSTGGHQPQHF. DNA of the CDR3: TGTGCCAGCAGCACGGGGGGGCATCAGCCCCAGCATTTT.

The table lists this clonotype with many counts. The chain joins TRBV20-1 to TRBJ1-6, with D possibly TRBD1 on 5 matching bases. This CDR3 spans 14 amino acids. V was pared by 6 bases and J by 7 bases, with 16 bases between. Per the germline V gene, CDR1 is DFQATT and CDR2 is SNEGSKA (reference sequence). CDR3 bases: TGCAGTGCAAGGGGATGGGTTAGCAATTCACCCCTCCACTTT. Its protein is CSARGWVSNSPLHF.

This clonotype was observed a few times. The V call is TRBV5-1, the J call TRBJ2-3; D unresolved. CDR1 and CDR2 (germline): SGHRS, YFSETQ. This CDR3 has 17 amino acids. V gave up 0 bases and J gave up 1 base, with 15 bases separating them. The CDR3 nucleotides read TGCGCCAGCAGCTTGGAAGATCCGATTACACGCACAGATACGCAGTATTTT. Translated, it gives CASSLEDPITRTDTQYF.

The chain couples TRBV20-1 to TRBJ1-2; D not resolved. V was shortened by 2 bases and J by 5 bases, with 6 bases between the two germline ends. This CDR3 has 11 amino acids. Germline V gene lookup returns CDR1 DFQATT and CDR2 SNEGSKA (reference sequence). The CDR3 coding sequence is TGCAGTGCTAGACCGGCGTATGGCTACACCTTC. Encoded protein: CSARPAYGYTF.

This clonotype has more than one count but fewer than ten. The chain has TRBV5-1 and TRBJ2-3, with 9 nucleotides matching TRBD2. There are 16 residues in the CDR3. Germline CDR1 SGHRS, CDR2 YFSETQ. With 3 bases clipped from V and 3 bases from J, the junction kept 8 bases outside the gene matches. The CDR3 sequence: CASSSGTSQGTDTQYF. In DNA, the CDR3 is TGCGCCAGCAGCTCCGGGACTAGCCAGGGAACAGATACGCAGTATTTT.

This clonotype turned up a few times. DNA of the CDR3: TGTGCCAGCAGCCGCCGGGACAGAAGATACAATGAGCAGTTCTTC. As protein: CASSRRDRRYNEQFF. The chain links TRBV6-5 to TRBJ2-1; 7 bases agree with TRBD1. Losses at the gene ends were 6 bases for V and 4 bases for J; bases not matched to a gene: 9. CDR3 length: 15 amino acids. Per germline, CDR1 MNHEY and CDR2 SVGAGI.